Below are 17 T cell receptor beta chains sequenced from a single sample in a study of neurological immune-mediated disorders. TCRdb analysed the 5' RACE reads with MiXCR anew, one entry per CDR3 protein. The table lists approximately 100,000 distinct CDR3 sequences, roughly a tenth of them singletons, with under 3.5% in the top ten. Time point reported: longitudinal time-point 3. The source material was PBMCs. The receptors were gathered from a female donor with HTLV-1-associated myelopathy (HAM/TSP).

This clonotype was seen at least ten times. The V call is TRBV5-1, the J call TRBJ2-7; D might be TRBD1 (6 bases). The CDR3 consists of 13 residues. Germline loops: CDR1 SGHRS, CDR2 YFSETQ. The V and J ends lost 4 bases and 2 bases respectively, with 10 bases between them. CDR3 loop: CASSQGITYEQYF. In DNA, the CDR3 is TGCGCCAGCAGCCAGGGGATAACCTACGAGCAGTACTTC.

This clonotype was seen many times. The rearrangement uses TRBV11-2 and TRBJ2-7; TRBD2 might be the D (5 bases). This CDR3 spans 12 amino acids. V lost 3 bases, J lost 6 bases, and 9 bases lay in between. The germline CDR1 and CDR2 sequences are SGHAT and FQNNGV. The CDR3 is CASSLGRREQYF. The CDR3 nucleotides are TGTGCCAGCAGCTTGGGGAGACGCGAGCAGTACTTC. The whole variable domain, filled in from reference TRBV11-2 and TRBJ2-7, reads EAGVAQSPRYKIIEKRQSVAFWCNPISGHATLYWYQQILGQGPKLLIQFQNNGVVDDSQLPKDRFSAERLKGVDSTLKIQPAKLEDSAVYLCASSLGRREQYFGPGTRLTVT.

Ten or more counts support this clonotype. This sequence joins TRBV20-1 and TRBJ2-1, with D perhaps given as TRBD1 or TRBD2 (5 bases each). CDR1 DFQATT and CDR2 SNEGSKA come from the germline V gene (reference sequence). Trimming stripped 0 bases from V and 7 bases from J, with 13 bases between. There are 14 residues in the CDR3. CDR3 sequence: CSARDKGRLNEQFF. CDR3 bases: TGCAGTGCTAGAGATAAGGGGAGACTTAATGAGCAGTTCTTC.

This clonotype came up many times. This chain links TRBV5-1 with TRBJ1-2; D is perhaps TRBD1 (6 bases). The CDR3 runs 15 residues. The V gene's germline CDR1 is SGHRS and CDR2 YFSETQ. Trimming pared 0 bases from V and 3 bases from J, leaving 12 bases between. CDR3 region: CASSLVRGADYGYTF. The CDR3 nucleotides are TGCGCCAGCAGCTTGGTACGGGGGGCAGACTATGGCTACACCTTC.

This clonotype was counted many times. The chain links TRBV10-1 to TRBJ2-2; D uncertain. V was pared by 4 bases and J by 5 bases, with 8 bases between. The V gene's germline CDR1 is WNHNN and CDR2 SYGVQD (reference sequence). The CDR3 length is 13 residues. The chain's CDR3 is CASSGRQTGELFF. The CDR3 coding sequence is TGCGCCAGCAGTGGACGGCAGACCGGGGAGCTGTTTTTT.

The chain employs TRBV20-1 and TRBJ1-5; D might be TRBD1 (5 bases). Looked up from germline, CDR1 is DFQATT and CDR2 is SNEGSKA (reference sequence). The CDR3 covers 14 residues. With 0 bases removed from V and 11 bases from J, the gap between germline ends came to 17 bases. The CDR3 region has the DNA TGCAGTGCTAGAGATCTACACAGTGGGGGAGCCCAGCATTTT. It codes for CSARDLHSGGAQHF.

There are many counts of this clonotype. The V gene is TRBV24-1, the J gene TRBJ1-3, with D maybe TRBD1 (6 bases). The CDR3 loop spans 18 amino acids. CDR1 is KGHDR, CDR2 SFDVKD, per germline. With 2 bases removed from V and 1 base from J, the gap between germline ends came to 17 bases. The CDR3 DNA reads TGTGCCACCAGTGATTCCCCCGGGACACCACCTTCTGGAAACACCATATATTTT. It is translated as CATSDSPGTPPSGNTIYF.

At least ten counts were recorded for this clonotype. V usage is TRBV20-1 and J usage is TRBJ2-5, with 7 bases matching TRBD1. Germline V CDR1 and CDR2: DFQATT, SNEGSKA (reference sequence). V lost 2 bases, J lost 5 bases, and 2 bases stayed unmatched. The CDR3 runs 12 residues. CDR3 sequence (DNA): TGCAGTGCTAGAAAGGGGGCGGAGACCCAGTACTTC. It is translated as CSARKGAETQYF.

This clonotype has a count of ten or more. The rearrangement links TRBV20-1 to TRBJ2-7; D may be TRBD1 (5 bases). V was shortened by 6 bases and J by 2 bases, with 14 bases between the two germline ends. The CDR3 covers 13 residues. From germline, CDR1 is DFQATT and CDR2 SNEGSKA (reference sequence). CDR3 DNA sequence: TGCAGTGCCCAGCTCAGGGTCACCTACGAGCAGTACTTC. It specifies CSAQLRVTYEQYF.

In the case of this clonotype: The junction departs from germline at one end; a sequencing error may be responsible. The chain links TRBV15 to TRBJ1-5; a weak D match, TRBD1 (5 bases). This CDR3 is 13 amino acids long. The V gene's germline CDR1 is LNHNV and CDR2 YYDKDF (reference sequence). The CDR3 reads CATSRGVGHPQHF. The DNA of the CDR3 is TGTGCCACAAGCAGAGGGGTGGGTCATCCCCAGCATTTT.

The genes are TRBV18 and TRBJ1-2; D is unclear. Trimming removed 5 bases from V and 4 bases from J, with 11 bases in between. The V gene's germline CDR1 is KGHSH and CDR2 LQKENI. The CDR3 has 13 residues. CDR3 DNA: TGTGCCAGCTCAACGGACGCAAGCTATGGCTACACCTTC. It specifies CASSTDASYGYTF.

This clonotype was detected a few times. This sequence joins TRBV3-1 and TRBJ2-1; 11 positions agree with TRBD2. Germline assignment: CDR1 LGHDT and CDR2 YNNKEL (reference sequence). V lost 2 bases and J lost 8; bases outside the gene matches: 5. There are 15 residues in the CDR3. The CDR3 DNA reads as TGTGCCAGCAGCCAAATTATAGCGGGGGGGGATGAGCAGTTCTTC. It is translated as CASSQIIAGGDEQFF.

This clonotype was seen repeatedly, ten times or more. V is TRBV7-8 and J is TRBJ2-4; D is unclear. The CDR3 runs to 18 residues. From germline, CDR1 is SGHVS and CDR2 FQNEAQ. V gave up 2 bases and J gave up 0 bases, with 17 bases separating them. The CDR3 region has the DNA TGTGCCAGCAGCTTAAGCAGATTCTTAGACCTAGCCAAAAACATTCAGTACTTC. Residues: CASSLSRFLDLAKNIQYF.

This clonotype occurred a few times. This chain uses TRBV5-6 with TRBJ2-2, with D unresolved. This CDR3 contains 14 residues. Per germline, CDR1 SGHDT and CDR2 YYEEEE. The ends were cut back, 1 base at V and 7 bases at J, with 11 bases in the middle. The chain's CDR3 is CASSLRGLGGELFF. CDR3 DNA: TGTGCCAGCAGCTTGCGTGGCCTCGGCGGGGAGCTGTTTTTT.

This clonotype was detected ten times or more. The chain uses TRBV7-8 and TRBJ2-1, with 12 bases lining up with TRBD2. The CDR3 runs to 17 residues. J gave up 0 bases and V 5 bases, and 5 bases lay outside the gene matches. The germline CDR1 and CDR2 sequences are SGHVS and FQNEAQ. CDR3 residues: CASSPGLAGSSYNEQFF. In DNA, the CDR3 is TGTGCCAGCAGCCCAGGACTAGCGGGGAGCTCCTACAATGAGCAGTTCTTC. Looking up the rest from reference TRBV7-8 and TRBJ2-1 gives the full variable domain: GAGVSQSPRYKVAKRGQDVALRCDPISGHVSLFWYQQALGQGPEFLTYFQNEAQLDKSGLPSDRFFAERPEGSVSTLKIQRTQQEDSAVYLCASSPGLAGSSYNEQFFGPGTRLTVL.

The gene calls are TRBV6-1 and TRBJ2-1; TRBD1 aligns across 9 bases. Germline-derived CDR1 and CDR2 are MNHNS and SASEGT. The ends lost 7 bases at V and 4 bases at J; junction bases unmatched: 8. CDR3 size: 15 residues. In DNA form, the CDR3 reads TGTGCCAGCACACAGGGGGCCGGCGGATACAATGAGCAGTTCTTC. Translating gives CASTQGAGGYNEQFF.

The table lists this clonotype with many counts. The chain joins TRBV10-3 to TRBJ1-6; TRBD1 might be the D (6 bases). CDR1 is ENHRY and CDR2 is SYGVKD in the germline V gene. The CDR3 loop spans 16 amino acids. V lost 3 bases to trimming and J lost 7 bases, with 16 bases between them. The chain's CDR3 is CAISEQGGPRNSPLHF. In DNA form, the CDR3 reads TGTGCCATCAGTGAACAGGGCGGACCCCGCAATTCACCCCTCCACTTT.